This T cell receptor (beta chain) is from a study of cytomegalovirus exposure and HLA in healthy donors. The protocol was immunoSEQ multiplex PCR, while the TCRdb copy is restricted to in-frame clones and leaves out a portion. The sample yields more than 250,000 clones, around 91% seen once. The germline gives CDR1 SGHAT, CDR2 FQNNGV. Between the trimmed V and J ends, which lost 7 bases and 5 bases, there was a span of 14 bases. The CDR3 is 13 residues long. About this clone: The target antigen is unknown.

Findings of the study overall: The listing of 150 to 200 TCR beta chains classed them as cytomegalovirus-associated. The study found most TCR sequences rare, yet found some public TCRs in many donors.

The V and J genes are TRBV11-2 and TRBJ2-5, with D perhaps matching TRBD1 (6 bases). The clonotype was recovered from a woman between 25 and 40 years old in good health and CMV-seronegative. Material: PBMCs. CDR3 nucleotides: TGTGCCAGCACCGTGGGGGCCTTGGAGACCCAGTACTTC. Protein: CASTVGALETQYF.